This TCR beta chain is drawn from a study of a mutant IDH1 vaccine in newly diagnosed glioma. At the level of the study: Previous care, which was radiotherapy, temozolomide, or both, most often involved both. Whole-study findings and limits: Immune responses arising from the vaccine appeared in 80% to 95% of patients.

Sample time point: week 11, during vaccination. Vaccinated patients received 300 ug of mutant IDH1 20-mer peptide per dose, with topical imiquimod. With regard to this clone: Its specificity is unknown.

The method was immunoSEQ multiplex PCR; TCRdb's version includes in-frame clones alone and lacks a portion of them. Of about 32,000 clones in the sample, roughly three quarters were seen once. V lost 4 bases and J 2 bases, leaving 9 bases between the germline ends. Per germline, CDR1 SGHRS and CDR2 YFSETQ. The CDR3 length is 13 residues. The receptor comes from a man between 25 and 39 years old with glioma. The sample in question was PBMCs, obtained from a glioma patient whose treatment included an IDH1 peptide vaccine. The V call is TRBV5-1, the J call TRBJ1-2, with D possibly being TRBD1 (6 bases). The CDR3 is CASSGGGNYGYTF. CDR3 bases: TGCGCCAGCAGCGGGGGCGGGAACTATGGCTACACCTTC.